The 19 T cell receptor beta chains listed next were all sequenced from one sample in a study of post-analysis software for immune sequencing data. Unique molecular identifiers were present in the TCR beta cDNA libraries. TCRdb redid the calling of the PCR reads with MiXCR, one entry per CDR3 protein. The table lists roughly 160,000 distinct CDR3 sequences, roughly 34% of them singletons. Here the sequenced sample was blood, taken after autologous hematopoietic stem cell transplantation. Receptors originate from a girl aged 10 to 17 with multiple sclerosis.

The chain links TRBV7-3 to TRBJ1-1; 11 bases fit TRBD1. Germline V CDR1 and CDR2: SGHTA, FQGTGA. The CDR3 is 16 residues long. V lost 5 bases and J lost 2; bases outside the gene matches: 7. CDR3 in DNA: TGTGCCAGCAGCACACTCGGACAGGGGGCAAACACTGAAGCTTTCTTT. This translates into CASSTLGQGANTEAFF.

This clonotype was observed many times. The chain employs TRBV10-3 and TRBJ2-5; TRBD1 aligns across 9 bases. With 0 bases clipped from V and 4 bases from J, the junction kept 6 bases outside the gene matches. This CDR3 is built from 16 residues. Germline CDR1 is ENHRY and CDR2 is SYGVKD. This CDR3 reads CAISESLGTGSETQYF. Here the CDR3 DNA reads TGTGCCATCAGTGAGTCCCTCGGGACAGGGTCAGAGACCCAGTACTTC.

This clonotype was seen a few times. The rearrangement links TRBV6-2 or TRBV6-3 to TRBJ2-7; D is unresolved. Trimming shortened V by 4 bases and J by 2 bases, and 9 bases separated the two germline ends. Germline V lookup: CDR1 MNHEY, CDR2 SVGEGT. The CDR3 extends over 13 amino acids. The CDR3 protein is CASSSTLTYEQYF. Written as DNA, the CDR3 is TGTGCCAGCAGTTCGACACTTACCTACGAGCAGTACTTC.

This clonotype has only a few counts. V is TRBV18 and J is TRBJ2-7; 9 bases are a match to TRBD1. The CDR3 covers 14 residues. Germline values: CDR1 KGHSH, CDR2 LQKENI. Germline trimming cut 8 bases from V and 4 bases from J; bases unmatched to any gene: 9. CDR3 bases: TGTGCCAGCCAAGAGGTTGGGACAGGGTACGAGCAGTACTTC. Protein: CASQEVGTGYEQYF.

A remark on this clonotype: A much larger clonotype is one base distant, so this may be a read error. V is TRBV6-6 and J is TRBJ1-2, with a possible D match to TRBD1 (5 bases). Germline V CDR1 and CDR2: MNHNY, SVGAGI (reference sequence). The CDR3 is 11 amino acids. CDR3 in DNA: TGTGCCGGCAGGGATAACTATGGCTACACCTTC. Encoded protein: CAGRDNYGYTF.

V is TRBV27 and J is TRBJ1-2; D may be TRBD1 (5 bases). Deletions cut 0 bases from V and 0 bases from J, with 20 bases between. Germline V gene data show CDR1 as MNHEY and CDR2 as SMNVEV (reference sequence). This CDR3 is built from 19 residues. CDR3 coding DNA: TGTGCCAGCAGTTTATCGAAGGGCAATCAGGGCCCGGCTAACTATGGCTACACCTTC. This sequence encodes CASSLSKGNQGPANYGYTF.

A few counts support this clonotype. The CDR3 spells CASSVGWSSYEQYF. The CDR3 coding sequence is TGTGCCAGCAGCGTAGGATGGAGCTCCTACGAGCAGTACTTC. The chain combines TRBV9 with TRBJ2-7; D gene ambiguous. Trimming removed 0 bases from V and 0 bases from J, with 7 bases in between. The CDR3 sequence is 14 residues long. Germline values: CDR1 SGDLS, CDR2 YYNGEE.

Only a few counts were recorded for this clonotype. The gene calls are TRBV4-2 and TRBJ2-7, with D perhaps TRBD1 (6 bases). In germline, CDR1 is LGHNA, CDR2 YNFKEQ. The length of the CDR3 is 14 residues. The V gene lost 4 bases and the J gene lost 7 bases, with 17 bases spanning the gap. CDR3 DNA: TGTGCCAGCAGCCCGGGCCTAGGGGGTCGGGAGCAGTACTTC. Amino acid sequence: CASSPGLGGREQYF.

This clonotype was observed a few times. The rearrangement joins TRBV5-4 to TRBJ2-1; D might be TRBD2 (5 bases). The V and J ends lost 4 bases and 4 bases respectively, with 15 bases between them. Looked up from germline, CDR1 is SGHNT and CDR2 is YYREEE (reference sequence). The length of the CDR3 is 15 residues. The CDR3 protein is CASSLGSEEYNEQFF. The CDR3 DNA follows: TGTGCCAGCAGCCTAGGATCGGAGGAATACAATGAGCAGTTCTTC.

The chain combines TRBV28 with TRBJ1-1; D gene ambiguous. Trimming left V 7 bases short and J 5 bases short, with 14 bases between. CDR3 length: 13 amino acids. Germline assignment: CDR1 MDHEN and CDR2 SYDVKM. Here the CDR3 DNA reads TGTGCCAGCACCCTTTTTGGGGAGACTGAAGCTTTCTTT. Translation: CASTLFGETEAFF.

The chain joins TRBV7-9 to TRBJ1-1; a possible D gene is TRBD1 (6 bases). The V gene's germline CDR1 is SEHNR and CDR2 FQNEAQ (reference sequence). CDR3 length equals 15 residues. V was clipped by 2 bases and J by 8 bases, with 18 bases between them. The CDR3 loop reads CASSLSERGMGEAFF. Here the CDR3 DNA reads TGTGCCAGCAGCTTATCCGAGAGGGGGATGGGAGAAGCTTTCTTT. Looking up the rest from reference TRBV7-9 and TRBJ1-1 gives the full variable domain: DTGVSQNPRHKITKRGQNVTFRCDPISEHNRLYWYRQTLGQGPEFLTYFQNEAQLEKSRLLSDRFSAERPKGSFSTLEIQRTEQGDSAMYLCASSLSERGMGEAFFGQGTRLTVV.

Concerning this clonotype itself: At one of its ends the junction is not consistent with the germline gene, which may arise from a read error. The gene calls are TRBV6-4 and TRBJ1-1, with 9 nucleotides matching TRBD1. Germline CDR1 MRHNA, CDR2 SNTAGT. The CDR3 covers 13 residues. The CDR3 loop is CARNRGPRTEAFF. For the CDR3, the DNA is TGCGCCAGAAACAGGGGGCCGAGAACTGAAGCTTTCTTT.

In its sample, this clonotype was seen a few times. V usage is TRBV9 and J usage is TRBJ2-1; 10 bases are shared with TRBD2. This CDR3 region has 19 residues. Germline loops: CDR1 SGDLS, CDR2 YYNGEE. V trimming: 3 bases; J trimming: 4 bases; junction bases outside the gene matches: 16. CDR3 DNA sequence: TGTGCCAGCAGCGACGGGACGTTTCCCGGGACTAGCGCGTACAATGAGCAGTTCTTC. Protein product: CASSDGTFPGTSAYNEQFF. Drawing the rest from reference TRBV9 and TRBJ2-1, the complete variable domain is DSGVTQTPKHLITATGQRVTLRCSPRSGDLSVYWYQQSLDQGLQFLIQYYNGEERAKGNILERFSAQQFPDLHSELNLSSLELGDSALYFCASSDGTFPGTSAYNEQFFGPGTRLTVL.

J is TRBJ2-7 and V is TRBV6-1; perhaps D is TRBD1 or TRBD2 (5 bases each). Germline lookup yields CDR1 MNHNS and CDR2 SASEGT. The CDR3 extends over 16 amino acids. Trimming stripped 3 bases from V and 0 bases from J, with 15 bases between. DNA of the CDR3: TGTGCCAGCAGTGACTTGGGTGGGACCTCCTCCTACGAGCAGTACTTC. This sequence encodes CASSDLGGTSSYEQYF.

This sequence joins TRBV6-6 and TRBJ2-3; 8 bases match TRBD2. This CDR3 spans 16 amino acids. The V segment lost 6 bases and the J segment 2 bases; nucleotides outside the gene matches: 10. CDR1 is MNHNY, CDR2 SVGAGI, per germline (reference sequence). CDR3 sequence: CASSGLLAGSTDTQYF. The CDR3 region has the DNA TGTGCCAGCAGCGGGCTCTTAGCGGGGTCCACAGATACGCAGTATTTT.

This clonotype was detected only a few times. The chain carries TRBV29-1 and TRBJ1-2; D gene uncertain. Germline lookup yields CDR1 SQVTM and CDR2 ANQGSEA. The CDR3 loop spans 14 amino acids. V gave up 6 bases and J gave up 3 bases, with 17 bases separating them. This CDR3 reads CSVVVGSRDYGYTF. CDR3 in DNA: TGCAGCGTGGTGGTTGGCAGTCGGGACTATGGCTACACCTTC.

This clonotype has just a few counts. The chain is built from TRBV14 and TRBJ2-3, with a possible D match to TRBD2 (6 bases). The CDR3 loop spans 17 amino acids. The germline gives CDR1 SGHDN, CDR2 FVKESK. V was shortened by 1 base and J by 3 bases, with 17 bases between the two germline ends. The CDR3 nucleotides read TGTGCCAGCAGCCAAGGGAGGGGAAGTTTAGTGACAGATACGCAGTATTTT. Protein product: CASSQGRGSLVTDTQYF.

This clonotype has a count of ten or more. The genes are TRBV29-1 and TRBJ1-2; a weak D match, TRBD1 (5 bases). The V and J ends lost 6 bases and 4 bases respectively, with 15 bases between them. This CDR3 has 13 amino acids. Germline lookup yields CDR1 SQVTM and CDR2 ANQGSEA. The CDR3 region is CSVRLTAIYGYTF. CDR3 DNA: TGCAGCGTCCGCTTGACAGCCATCTATGGCTACACCTTC.

This clonotype was seen a handful of times. The V and J genes are TRBV5-1 and TRBJ2-3, with D perhaps being TRBD1 or TRBD2 (5 bases each). This CDR3 spans 13 amino acids. V was pared by 5 bases and J by 3 bases, with 10 bases between. Per germline, CDR1 SGHRS and CDR2 YFSETQ. CDR3 sequence reads: CASRGTGTDTQYF. In nucleotides, the CDR3 is TGCGCCAGCAGAGGGACCGGGACAGATACGCAGTATTTT.